This entry features one T cell receptor (beta chain) sequence. What it binds is not known. The record originates from a study of CXCR3-negative and CXCR3-positive naive CD8 T cells. The germline V gene encodes CDR1 SEHNR and CDR2 FQNEAQ (reference sequence). CDR3 length: 16 residues. cDNA libraries for TRB were generated by 5' RACE incorporating UMI labels. TCRdb derives one entry per CDR3 protein from the 5' RACE reads, leaving out DNA. Its clone listing holds some 130,000 distinct CDR3 sequences. Notes on the study in general: Memory CD8+ T cell repertoires were far less diverse than both naive subsets.

The sequenced material came from naive CXCR3- CD8+ T cells from blood. Subset reported: CD45RO-CCR7+CD27+CD95- naive CD8+ T cells lacking CXCR3 (TNR3-). The receptor was isolated from a human donor in good health. Some clones in this sample may be carry-over from other donors' samples. The chain employs TRBV7-9 and TRBJ2-7; as DNA is missing, the TRBD2 call by TCRdb cannot be tested. The CDR3 reads CASSPPSGLSSYEQYF.